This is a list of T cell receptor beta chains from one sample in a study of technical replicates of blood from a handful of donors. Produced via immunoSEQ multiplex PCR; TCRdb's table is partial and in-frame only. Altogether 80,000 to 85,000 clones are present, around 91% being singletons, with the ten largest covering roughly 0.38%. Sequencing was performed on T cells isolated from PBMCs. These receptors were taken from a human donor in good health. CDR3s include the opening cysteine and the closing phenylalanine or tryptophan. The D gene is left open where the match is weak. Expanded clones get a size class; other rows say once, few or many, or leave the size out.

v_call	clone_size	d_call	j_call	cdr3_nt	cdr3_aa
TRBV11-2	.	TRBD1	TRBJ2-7	TGTGCCAGCAGCACAGGGGGCTACGAGCAGTACTTC	CASSTGGYEQYF
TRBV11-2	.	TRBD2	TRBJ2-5	TGTGCCAGCAGCTTAAGGACTAGCGGAGAGACCCAGTACTTC	CASSLRTSGETQYF
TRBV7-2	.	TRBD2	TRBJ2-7	TGTGCCAGCAGCTTAGAGGGGACTAGCGCCGCCTACGAGCAGTACTTC	CASSLEGTSAAYEQYF
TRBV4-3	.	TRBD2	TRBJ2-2	TGCGCCAGCAGCCAAGAGAGGTTCGCGGGAGGGGGCACCGGGGAGCTGTTTTTT	CASSQERFAGGGTGELFF
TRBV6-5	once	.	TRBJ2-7	TGTGCCAGCAGTTACTCGAACAGGGTGGAATACGAGCAGTACTTC	CASSYSNRVEYEQYF
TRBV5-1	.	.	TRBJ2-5	TGCGCCAGCAGCCCGAGTGCCCGGGGGGAGACCCAGTACTTC	CASSPSARGETQYF
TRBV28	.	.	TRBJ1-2	TGTGCCAGCACGGGGGGTGGCTACACCTTC	CASTGGGYTF
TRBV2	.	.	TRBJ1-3	TGTGCCAGCAGAGCGGGGATAAACTCTGGAAACACCATATATTTT	CASRAGINSGNTIYF
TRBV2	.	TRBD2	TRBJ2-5	TGTGCCAGCAGGACTAGCGAGTACCAAGAGACCCAGTACTTC	CASRTSEYQETQYF
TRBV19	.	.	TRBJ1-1	TGTGCCAGTAGTGATCCCGGGACACCACTGAACACTGAAGCTTTCTTT	CASSDPGTPLNTEAFF
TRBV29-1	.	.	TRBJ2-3	TGCAGCGTGGGGGGGCCTAGCGTATCTAGCACAGATACGCAGTATTTT	CSVGGPSVSSTDTQYF
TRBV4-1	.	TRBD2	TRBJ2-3	TGCGCCAGCAGCCAAGATCATGGGCGGGAGAATGGAGATACGCAGTATTTT	CASSQDHGRENGDTQYF
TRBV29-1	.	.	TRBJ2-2	TGCAGCGTTAAGCGTATAGGGGTGGCCGGGGAGCTGTTTTTT	CSVKRIGVAGELFF
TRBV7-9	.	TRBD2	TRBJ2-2	TGTGCCAGCACCCCGAACTTAGCGGGAGGGAACACCGGGGAGCTGTTTTTT	CASTPNLAGGNTGELFF
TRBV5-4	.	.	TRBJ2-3	TGTGCCAGCAGCTTGTTAGCAGATACGCAGTATTTT	CASSLLADTQYF
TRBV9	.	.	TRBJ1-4	TGTGCCAGCAGCGTAGCTGGGAGTAGGGTTGAAAAACTGTTTTTT	CASSVAGSRVEKLFF
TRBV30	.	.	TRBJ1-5	TGTGCCTGGAGTCCGCAGAGCAATCAGCCCCAGCATTTT	CAWSPQSNQPQHF
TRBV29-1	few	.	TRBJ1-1	TGCAGCGTTGAAGGGAAAGGGGTCACTGAAGCTTTCTTT	CSVEGKGVTEAFF
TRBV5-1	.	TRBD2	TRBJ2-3	TGCGCCAGCAGCTTGGCCACTAGCGCCACAGATACGCAGTATTTT	CASSLATSATDTQYF
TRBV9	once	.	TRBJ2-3	TGTGCCAGCAGCGGCTCGATGGAGGGAGATACGCAGTATTTT	CASSGSMEGDTQYF
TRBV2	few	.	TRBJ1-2	TGTGCCAGCATGACAGGATATGGCTACACCTTC	CASMTGYGYTF
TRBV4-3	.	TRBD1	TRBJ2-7	TGCGCCAGCAGCCCCGGGACAGGAGGTGGCGAGCAGTACTTC	CASSPGTGGGEQYF
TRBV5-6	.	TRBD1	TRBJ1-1	TGTGCCAGCAGCTCGACAGGGGGGGCGAACACTGAAGCTTTCTTT	CASSSTGGANTEAFF
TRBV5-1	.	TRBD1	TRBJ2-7	TGCGCCAGCAGCGAATCCATTAGGACAGGTTCGGCGGGCGTGCCGGGGAAACTCTACGAGCAGTACTTC	CASSESIRTGSAGVPGKLYEQYF